One T cell receptor beta chain is described in this entry. Original processing methods: Using reference gene primer amplification, nucleated cell counts were estimated. This table comes from immunoSEQ multiplex PCR, and its TCRdb copy is limited to in-frame clones, with some not included. V, J and clone size reflect that table, while D and trimming were determined from the DNA. Among roughly 110,000 clones listed, roughly 84% were seen once. This sample stems from a study of blood T cell repertoires in COVID-19. Study in general: Specimens from acute and convalescent COVID-19 originated in the United States, Italy and Spain. Nucleic acid was either cDNA or gDNA, and it came from T cells, B-cell-depleted T cells, or PBMCs.

Sequencing was performed on peripheral blood. The TCR comes from a human donor in a cohort sampled during active COVID-19.

Here the CDR3 reads CASRGRTGAAYGYTF. The DNA of the CDR3 is TGTGCCAGCAGGGGCCGGACAGGGGCTGCCTATGGCTACACCTTC. J is TRBJ1-2 and V is TRBV28; 9 nucleotides align to TRBD1. The length of the CDR3 is 15 residues. Germline V gene lookup returns CDR1 MDHEN and CDR2 SYDVKM. The trim removed 6 bases at V and 4 bases at J, leaving 9 bases unmatched.